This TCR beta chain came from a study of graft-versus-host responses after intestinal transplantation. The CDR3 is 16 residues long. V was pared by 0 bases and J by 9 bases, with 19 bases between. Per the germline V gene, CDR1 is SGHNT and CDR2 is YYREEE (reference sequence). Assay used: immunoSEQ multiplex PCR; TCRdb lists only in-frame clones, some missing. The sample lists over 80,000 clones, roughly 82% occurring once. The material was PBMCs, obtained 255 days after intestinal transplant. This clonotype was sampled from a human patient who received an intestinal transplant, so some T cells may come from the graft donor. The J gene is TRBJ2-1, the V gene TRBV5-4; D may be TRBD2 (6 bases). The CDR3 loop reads CASSLEGIRGTGEQFF. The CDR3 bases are TGTGCCAGCAGCTTGGAAGGGATCCGGGGGACGGGTGAGCAGTTCTTC.